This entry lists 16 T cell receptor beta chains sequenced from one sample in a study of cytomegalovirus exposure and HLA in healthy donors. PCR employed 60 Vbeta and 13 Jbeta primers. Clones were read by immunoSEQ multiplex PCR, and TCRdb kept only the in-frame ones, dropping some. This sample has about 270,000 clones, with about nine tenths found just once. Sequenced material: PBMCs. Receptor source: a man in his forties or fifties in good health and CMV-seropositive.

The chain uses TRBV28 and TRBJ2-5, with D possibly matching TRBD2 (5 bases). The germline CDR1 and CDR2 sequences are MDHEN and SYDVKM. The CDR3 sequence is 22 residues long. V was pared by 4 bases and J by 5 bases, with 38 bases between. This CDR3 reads CASSYPILQPGFEKLERETQYF. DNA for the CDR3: TGTGCCAGCAGTTACCCCATCCTTCAGCCCGGTTTCGAGAAGCTGGAGCGGGAGACCCAGTACTTC.

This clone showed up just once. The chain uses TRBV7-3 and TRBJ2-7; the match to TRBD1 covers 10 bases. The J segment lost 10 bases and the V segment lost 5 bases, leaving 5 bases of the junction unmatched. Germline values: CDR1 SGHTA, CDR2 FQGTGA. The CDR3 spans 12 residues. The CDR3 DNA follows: TGTGCCAGCAGCCCGGGACAGGGGATTCAGTACTTC. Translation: CASSPGQGIQYF.

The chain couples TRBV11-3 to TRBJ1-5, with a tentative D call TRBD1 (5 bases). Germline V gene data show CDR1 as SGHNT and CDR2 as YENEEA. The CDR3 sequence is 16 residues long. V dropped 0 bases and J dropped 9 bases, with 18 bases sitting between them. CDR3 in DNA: TGTGCCAGCAGCTTAGAGGGAGACGGGGACTCAGGGCCCCAGCATTTT. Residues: CASSLEGDGDSGPQHF.

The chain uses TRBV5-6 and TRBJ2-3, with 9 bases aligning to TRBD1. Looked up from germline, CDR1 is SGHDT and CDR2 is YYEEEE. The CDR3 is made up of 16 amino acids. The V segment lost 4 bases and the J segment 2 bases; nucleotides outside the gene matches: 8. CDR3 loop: CASSVGTGRATDTQYF. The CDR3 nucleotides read TGTGCCAGCAGCGTCGGGACAGGGAGAGCCACAGATACGCAGTATTTT. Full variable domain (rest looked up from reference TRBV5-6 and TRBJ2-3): DAGVTQSPTHLIKTRGQQVTLRCSPKSGHDTVSWYQQALGQGPQFIFQYYEEEERQRGNFPDRFSGHQFPNYSSELNVNALLLGDSALYLCASSVGTGRATDTQYFGPGTRLTVL.

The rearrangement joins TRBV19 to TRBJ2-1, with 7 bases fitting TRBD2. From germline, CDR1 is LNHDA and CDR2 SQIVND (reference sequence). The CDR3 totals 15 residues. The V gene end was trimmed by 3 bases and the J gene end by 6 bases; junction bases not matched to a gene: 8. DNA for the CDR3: TGTGCCAGTAGTATGGGTGGGAGGGGAAGCAATGAGCAGTTCTTC. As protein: CASSMGGRGSNEQFF.

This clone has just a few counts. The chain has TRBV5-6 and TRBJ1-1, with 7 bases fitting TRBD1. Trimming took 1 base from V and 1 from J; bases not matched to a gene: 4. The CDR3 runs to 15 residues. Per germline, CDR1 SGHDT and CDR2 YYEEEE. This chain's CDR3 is CASSLWDRRNTEAFF. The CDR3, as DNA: TGTGCCAGCAGCTTGTGGGACAGACGGAACACTGAAGCTTTCTTT. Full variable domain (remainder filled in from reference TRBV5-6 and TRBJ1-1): DAGVTQSPTHLIKTRGQQVTLRCSPKSGHDTVSWYQQALGQGPQFIFQYYEEEERQRGNFPDRFSGHQFPNYSSELNVNALLLGDSALYLCASSLWDRRNTEAFFGQGTRLTVV.

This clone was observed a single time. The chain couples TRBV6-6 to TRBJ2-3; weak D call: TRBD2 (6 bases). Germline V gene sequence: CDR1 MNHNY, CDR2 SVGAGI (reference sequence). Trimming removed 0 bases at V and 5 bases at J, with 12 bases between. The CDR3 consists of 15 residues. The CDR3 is CASSYSREYVDTQYF. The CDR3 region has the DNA TGTGCCAGCAGTTACTCCCGGGAGTACGTAGATACGCAGTATTTT.

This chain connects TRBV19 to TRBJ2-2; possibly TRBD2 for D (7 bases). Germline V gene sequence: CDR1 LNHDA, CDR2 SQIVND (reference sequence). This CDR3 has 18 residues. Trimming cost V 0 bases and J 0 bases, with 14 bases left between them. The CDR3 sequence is CASSIDQGRGTNTGELFF. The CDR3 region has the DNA TGTGCCAGTAGTATAGATCAGGGGAGGGGGACGAACACCGGGGAGCTGTTTTTT.

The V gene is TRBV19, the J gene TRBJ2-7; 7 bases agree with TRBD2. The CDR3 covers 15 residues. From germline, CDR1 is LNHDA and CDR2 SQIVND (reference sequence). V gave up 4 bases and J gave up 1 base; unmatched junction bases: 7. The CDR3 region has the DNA TGTGCCAGTAGTAGGGCGGGGGAAGGGTCCTACGAGCAGTACTTC. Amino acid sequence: CASSRAGEGSYEQYF.

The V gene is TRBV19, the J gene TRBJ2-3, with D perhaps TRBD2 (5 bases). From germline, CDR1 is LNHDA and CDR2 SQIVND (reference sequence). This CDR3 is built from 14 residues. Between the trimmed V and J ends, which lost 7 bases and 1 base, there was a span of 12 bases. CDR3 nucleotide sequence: TGTGCCAGTACGGGCGGGCTCGGCACAGATACGCAGTATTTT. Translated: CASTGGLGTDTQYF.

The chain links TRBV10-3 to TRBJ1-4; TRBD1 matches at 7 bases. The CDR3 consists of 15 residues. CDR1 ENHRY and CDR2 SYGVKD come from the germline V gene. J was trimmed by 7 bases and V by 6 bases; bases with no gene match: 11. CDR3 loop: CAISVGGGGPEKLFF. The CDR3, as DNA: TGTGCCATCAGCGTAGGGGGCGGTGGTCCTGAAAAACTGTTTTTT.

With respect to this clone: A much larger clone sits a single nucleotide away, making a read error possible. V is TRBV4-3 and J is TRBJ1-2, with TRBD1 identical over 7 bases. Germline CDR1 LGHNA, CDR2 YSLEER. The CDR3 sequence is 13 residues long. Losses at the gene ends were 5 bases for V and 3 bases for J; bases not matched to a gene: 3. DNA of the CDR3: TGCGCCAGCAGCTCGCAGGGGGACTATGGCTACACCTTC. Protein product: CASSSQGDYGYTF.

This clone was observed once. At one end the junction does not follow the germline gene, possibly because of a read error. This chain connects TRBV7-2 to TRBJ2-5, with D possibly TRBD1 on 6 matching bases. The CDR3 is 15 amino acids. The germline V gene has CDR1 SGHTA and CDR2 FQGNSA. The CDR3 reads CASSRSTGWQGTQYF. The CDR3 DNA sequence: TGTGCCAGCAGCCGAAGTACAGGGTGGCAAGGGACCCAGTACTTC.

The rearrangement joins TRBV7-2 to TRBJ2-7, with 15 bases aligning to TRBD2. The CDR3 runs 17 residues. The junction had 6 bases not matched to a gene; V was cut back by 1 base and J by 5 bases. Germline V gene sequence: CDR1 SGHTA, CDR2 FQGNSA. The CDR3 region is CASSLVGTSGRLDEQYF. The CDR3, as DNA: TGTGCCAGCAGCTTAGTGGGGACTAGCGGGAGGCTCGACGAGCAGTACTTC.

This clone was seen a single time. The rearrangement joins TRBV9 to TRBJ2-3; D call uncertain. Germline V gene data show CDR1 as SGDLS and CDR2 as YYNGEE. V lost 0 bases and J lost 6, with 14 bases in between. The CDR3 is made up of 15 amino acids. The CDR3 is CASSVEEHSRDTQYF. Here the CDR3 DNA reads TGTGCCAGCAGCGTAGAGGAGCATAGTAGGGATACGCAGTATTTT.

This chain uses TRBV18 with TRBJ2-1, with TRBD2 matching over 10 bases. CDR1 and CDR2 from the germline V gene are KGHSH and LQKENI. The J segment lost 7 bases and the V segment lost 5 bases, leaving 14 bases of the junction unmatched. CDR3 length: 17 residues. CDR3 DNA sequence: TGTGCCAGCTCAGCCCACCCTCCTAGCGGGAGAAGTAATGAGCAGTTCTTC. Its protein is CASSAHPPSGRSNEQFF.